This T cell receptor beta chain was identified in a study of early T cells in non-severe SARS-CoV-2 infection. Across the study: Chains from this unsorted whole-blood bulk RNA could not be paired.

Only a few counts were recorded for this clonotype. Its antigen remains unidentified. Individual cDNA molecules received unique molecular identifiers. Each CDR3 protein gets one entry after TCRdb re-called the 5' RACE reads with MiXCR. This sample has around 64,000 distinct CDR3 sequences; over 9.5% occur once, and the top ten carry 5.7%. The CDR3 is 14 residues long. The germline V gene encodes CDR1 PRHDT and CDR2 FYEKMQ (reference sequence). Trimming pared 5 bases from V and 10 bases from J, leaving 20 bases between. Study findings and constraints: CD4 and private specificities were missed by VDJdb matching, which favored anti-spike CD8 responses.

V gene TRBV13 combines with J gene TRBJ1-1; the D is unclear. Sample: whole blood, taken at baseline. This receptor was identified in an adult who was a healthcare worker with PCR-confirmed SARS-CoV-2 infection or an uninfected control (not recorded which). The CDR3: CASSPRGGPRVAFF. The DNA for the CDR3 is TGTGCCAGCAGCCCCCGAGGAGGCCCGAGGGTAGCTTTCTTT.